Given below is one T cell receptor (beta chain) in context. Its specificity is unknown. The junction does not match germline at one end; this may be a read error. At least 6 million PBMCs were isolated per sample. There were at least 5.5 micrograms of total RNA extracted from every sample. The source of the sample is a study of blood T cells in healthy people across ages. Broader study findings: The study regarded diversity estimates from one million T cells as underestimates.

Germline CDR1 is MNHNY and CDR2 is SVGAGI (reference sequence). This CDR3 comprises 15 residues. Then a second PCR, running roughly 7 to 11 cycles, was carried out with a sample-barcoded 5' primer and a J-beta primer mix. Each cDNA molecule was tagged by a template-switch adaptor that had 12 random nucleotides. TCRdb processed the 5' RACE reads anew with MiXCR; each CDR3 protein has one entry. The data contain more than 1,400,000 distinct CDR3 sequences, 42% of them singletons. The receptor comes from a woman aged 18-35 years in good health. J is TRBJ1-2 and V is TRBV6-6; D is ambiguous. The sequenced material came from blood. CDR3 sequence (DNA): TGTGCCAGCAGCCCTCCCGAGTTTGCTAACCATGGCTACACCTTC. It specifies CASSPPEFANHGYTF.